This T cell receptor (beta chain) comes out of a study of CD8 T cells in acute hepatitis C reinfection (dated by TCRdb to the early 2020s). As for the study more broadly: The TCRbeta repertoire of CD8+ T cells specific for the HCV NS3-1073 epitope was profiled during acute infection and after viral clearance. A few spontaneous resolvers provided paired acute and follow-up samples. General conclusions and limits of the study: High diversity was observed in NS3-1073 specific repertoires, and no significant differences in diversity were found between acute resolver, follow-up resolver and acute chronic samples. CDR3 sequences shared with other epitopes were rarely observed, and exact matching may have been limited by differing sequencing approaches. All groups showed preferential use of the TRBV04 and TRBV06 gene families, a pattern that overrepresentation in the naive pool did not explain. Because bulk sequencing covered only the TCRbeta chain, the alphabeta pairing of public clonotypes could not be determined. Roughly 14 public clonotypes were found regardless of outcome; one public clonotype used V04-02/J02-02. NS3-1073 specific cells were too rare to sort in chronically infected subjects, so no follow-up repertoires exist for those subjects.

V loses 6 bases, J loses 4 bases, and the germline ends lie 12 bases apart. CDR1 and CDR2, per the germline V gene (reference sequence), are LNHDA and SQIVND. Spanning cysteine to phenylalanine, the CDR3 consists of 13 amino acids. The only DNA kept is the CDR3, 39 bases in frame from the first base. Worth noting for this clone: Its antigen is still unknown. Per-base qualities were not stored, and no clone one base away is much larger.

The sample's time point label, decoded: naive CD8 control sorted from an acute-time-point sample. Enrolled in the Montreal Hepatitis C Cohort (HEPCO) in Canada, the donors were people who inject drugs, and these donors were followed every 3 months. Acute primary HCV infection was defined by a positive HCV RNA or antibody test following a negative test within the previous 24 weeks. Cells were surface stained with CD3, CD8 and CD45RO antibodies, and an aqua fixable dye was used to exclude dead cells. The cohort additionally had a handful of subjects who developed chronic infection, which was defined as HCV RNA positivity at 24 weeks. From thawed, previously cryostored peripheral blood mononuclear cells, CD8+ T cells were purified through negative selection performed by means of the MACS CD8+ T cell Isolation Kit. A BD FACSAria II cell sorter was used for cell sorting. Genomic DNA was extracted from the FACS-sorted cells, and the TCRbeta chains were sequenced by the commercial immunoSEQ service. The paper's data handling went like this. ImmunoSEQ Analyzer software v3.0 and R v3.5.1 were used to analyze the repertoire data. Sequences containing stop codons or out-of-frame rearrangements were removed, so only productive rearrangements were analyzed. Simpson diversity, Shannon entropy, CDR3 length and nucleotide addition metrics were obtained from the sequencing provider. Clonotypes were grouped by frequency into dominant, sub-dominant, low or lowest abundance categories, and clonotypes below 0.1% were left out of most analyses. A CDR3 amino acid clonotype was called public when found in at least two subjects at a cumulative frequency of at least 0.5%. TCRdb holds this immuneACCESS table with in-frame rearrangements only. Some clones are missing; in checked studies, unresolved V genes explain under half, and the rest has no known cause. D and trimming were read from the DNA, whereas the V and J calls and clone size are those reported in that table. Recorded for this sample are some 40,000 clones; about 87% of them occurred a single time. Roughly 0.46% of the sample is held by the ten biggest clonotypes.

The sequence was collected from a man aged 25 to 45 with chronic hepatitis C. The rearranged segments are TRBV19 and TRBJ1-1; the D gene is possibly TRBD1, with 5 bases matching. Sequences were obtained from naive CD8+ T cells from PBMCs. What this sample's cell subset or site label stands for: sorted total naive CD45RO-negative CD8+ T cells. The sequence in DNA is TGTGCCAGTAGCCCTGGGGCAGTCACTGAAGCTTTCTTT. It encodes CASSPGAVTEAFF.